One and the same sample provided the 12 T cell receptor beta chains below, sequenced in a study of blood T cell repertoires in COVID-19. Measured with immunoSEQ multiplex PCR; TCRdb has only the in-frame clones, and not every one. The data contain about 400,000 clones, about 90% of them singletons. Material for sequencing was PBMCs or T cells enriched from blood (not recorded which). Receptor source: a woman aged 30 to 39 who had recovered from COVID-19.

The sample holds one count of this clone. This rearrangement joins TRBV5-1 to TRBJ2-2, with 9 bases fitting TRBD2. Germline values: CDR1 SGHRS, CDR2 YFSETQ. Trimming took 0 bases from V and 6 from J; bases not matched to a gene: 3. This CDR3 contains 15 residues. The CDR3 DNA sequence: TGCGCCAGCAGCTTGGTTGCGGGAGGGGCCGGGGAGCTGTTTTTT. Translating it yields CASSLVAGGAGELFF.

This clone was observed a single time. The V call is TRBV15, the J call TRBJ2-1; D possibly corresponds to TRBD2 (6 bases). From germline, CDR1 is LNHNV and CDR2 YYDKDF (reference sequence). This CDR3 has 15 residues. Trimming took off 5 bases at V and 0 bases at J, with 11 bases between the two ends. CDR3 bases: TGTGCCACCAGCGCGGGACGCCCCTCCTACAATGAGCAGTTCTTC. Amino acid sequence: CATSAGRPSYNEQFF.

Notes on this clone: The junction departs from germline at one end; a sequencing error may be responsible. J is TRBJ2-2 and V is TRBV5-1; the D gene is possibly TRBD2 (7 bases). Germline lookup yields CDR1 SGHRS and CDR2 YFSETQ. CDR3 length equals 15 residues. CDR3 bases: TGCGCCAGCAGCTTGGATGGGGGGGCCACCGGAGAGCTGTTTTTT. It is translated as CASSLDGGATGELFF.

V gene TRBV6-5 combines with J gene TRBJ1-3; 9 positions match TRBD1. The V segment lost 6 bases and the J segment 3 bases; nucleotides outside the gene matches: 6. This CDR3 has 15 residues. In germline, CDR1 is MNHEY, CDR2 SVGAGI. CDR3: CASSKQGALGNTIYF. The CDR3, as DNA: TGTGCCAGCAGCAAACAGGGGGCGCTTGGAAACACCATATATTTT.

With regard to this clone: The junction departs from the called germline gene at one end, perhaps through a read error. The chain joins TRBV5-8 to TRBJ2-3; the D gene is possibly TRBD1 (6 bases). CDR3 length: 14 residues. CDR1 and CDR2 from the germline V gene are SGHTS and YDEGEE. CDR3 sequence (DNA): TGTGCCAGCAGCTTTGGGGGCGGCACACATACGCAGTATTTT. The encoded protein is CASSFGGGTHTQYF. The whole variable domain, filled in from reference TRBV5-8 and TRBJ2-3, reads EAGVTQSPTHLIKTRGQQATLRCSPISGHTSVYWYQQALGLGLQFLLWYDEGEERNRGNFPPRFSGRQFPNYSSELNVNALELEDSALYLCASSFGGGTHTQYFGPGTRLTVL.

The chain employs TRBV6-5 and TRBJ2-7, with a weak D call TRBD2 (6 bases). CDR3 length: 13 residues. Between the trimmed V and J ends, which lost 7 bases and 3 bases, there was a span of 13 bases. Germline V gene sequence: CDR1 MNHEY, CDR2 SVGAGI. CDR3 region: CASKWRGNYEQYF. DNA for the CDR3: TGTGCCAGCAAATGGAGGGGAAACTACGAGCAGTACTTC.

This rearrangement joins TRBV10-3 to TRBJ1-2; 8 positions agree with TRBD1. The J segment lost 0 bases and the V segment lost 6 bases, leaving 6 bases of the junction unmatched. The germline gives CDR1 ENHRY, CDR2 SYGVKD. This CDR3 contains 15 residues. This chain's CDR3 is CAISAATGANYGYTF. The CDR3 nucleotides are TGTGCCATCAGCGCGGCGACAGGGGCTAACTATGGCTACACCTTC.

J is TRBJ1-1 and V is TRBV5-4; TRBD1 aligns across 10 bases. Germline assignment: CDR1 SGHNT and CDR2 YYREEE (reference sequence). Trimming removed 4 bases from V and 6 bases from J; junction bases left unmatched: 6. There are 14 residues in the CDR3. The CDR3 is CASSPGTGDSEAFF. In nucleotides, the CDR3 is TGTGCCAGCAGCCCAGGGACAGGGGACTCTGAAGCTTTCTTT.

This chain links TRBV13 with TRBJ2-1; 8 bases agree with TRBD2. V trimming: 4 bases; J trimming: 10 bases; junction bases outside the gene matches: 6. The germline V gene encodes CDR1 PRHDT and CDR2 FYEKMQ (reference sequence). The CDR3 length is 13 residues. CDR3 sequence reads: CASSSGGVREQFF. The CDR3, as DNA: TGTGCCAGCAGCTCCGGGGGGGTGAGGGAGCAGTTCTTC.

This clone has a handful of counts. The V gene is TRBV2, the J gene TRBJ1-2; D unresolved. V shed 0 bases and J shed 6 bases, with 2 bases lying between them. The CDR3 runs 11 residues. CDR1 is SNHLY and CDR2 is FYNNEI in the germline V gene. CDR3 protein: CASSEADGYTF. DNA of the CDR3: TGTGCCAGCAGTGAAGCCGATGGCTACACCTTC.

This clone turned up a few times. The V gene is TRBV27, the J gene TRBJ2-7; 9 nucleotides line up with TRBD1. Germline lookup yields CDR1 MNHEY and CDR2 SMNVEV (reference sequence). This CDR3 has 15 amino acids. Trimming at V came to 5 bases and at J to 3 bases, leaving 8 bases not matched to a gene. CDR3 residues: CASSLRLGQGYEQYF. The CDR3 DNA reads TGTGCCAGCAGTCTCCGTTTGGGACAGGGCTACGAGCAGTACTTC.

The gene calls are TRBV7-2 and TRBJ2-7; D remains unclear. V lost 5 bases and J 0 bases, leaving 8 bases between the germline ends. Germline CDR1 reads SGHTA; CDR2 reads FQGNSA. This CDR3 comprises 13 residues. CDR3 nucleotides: TGTGCCAGCAGCGAGACACCCTCCTACGAGCAGTACTTC. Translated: CASSETPSYEQYF.